Only a few counts were recorded for the clone carrying this T cell receptor beta chain. Expressed TCRB transcripts were sequenced after all isolated RNA was converted to cDNA. TCRdb keeps only in-frame clones here, not all; method: immunoSEQ multiplex PCR. The sample gives 150,000 or so clones, less than 9.5% of which show up once; approximately 2.2% is in the top ten. Germline V gene sequence: CDR1 GTSNPN, CDR2 SVGIG (reference sequence). This CDR3 has 15 amino acids. Trimming pared 2 bases from V and 1 base from J, leaving 15 bases between. The data were obtained in a study of beta chain features in type 1 diabetes.

The origin of this receptor is a woman younger than 35 in good health. The chain employs TRBV30 and TRBJ2-7; D may be TRBD2 (6 bases). Sample: central memory CD4+ T cells from blood. The CDR3 nucleotides read TGTGCCTGGAGTCTCGGCGGGGCACAATCCTACGAGCAGTACTTC. It yields the protein CAWSLGGAQSYEQYF. The variable domain in full, with the rest retrieved from reference TRBV30 and TRBJ2-7, is SQTIHQWPATLVQPVGSPLSLECTVEGTSNPNLYWYRQAAGRGLQLLFYSVGIGQISSEVPQNLSASRPQDRQFILSSKKLLLSDSGFYLCAWSLGGAQSYEQYFGPGTRLTVT.